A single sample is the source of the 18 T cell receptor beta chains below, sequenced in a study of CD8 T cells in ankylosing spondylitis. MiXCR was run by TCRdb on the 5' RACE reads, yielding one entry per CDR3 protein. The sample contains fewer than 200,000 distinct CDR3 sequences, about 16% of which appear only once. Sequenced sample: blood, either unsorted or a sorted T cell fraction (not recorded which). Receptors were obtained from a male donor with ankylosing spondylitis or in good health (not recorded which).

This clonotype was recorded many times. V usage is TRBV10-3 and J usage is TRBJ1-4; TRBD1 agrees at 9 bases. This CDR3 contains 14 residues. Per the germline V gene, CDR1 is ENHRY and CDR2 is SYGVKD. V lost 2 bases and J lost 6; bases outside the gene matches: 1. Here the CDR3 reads CAISEGDRDEKLFF. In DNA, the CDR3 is TGTGCCATCAGTGAGGGGGACAGGGATGAAAAACTGTTTTTT.

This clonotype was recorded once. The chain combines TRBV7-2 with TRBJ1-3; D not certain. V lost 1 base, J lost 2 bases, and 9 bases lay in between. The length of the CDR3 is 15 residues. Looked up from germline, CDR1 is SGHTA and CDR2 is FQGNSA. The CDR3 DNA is TGTGCCAGCAGCTTAGACGCAGCGCCTGGAAACACCATATATTTT. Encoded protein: CASSLDAAPGNTIYF.

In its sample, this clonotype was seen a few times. In DNA form, the CDR3 reads TGTGCCAGCAGCTTAGCCAGAGGGGAAAAACTGTTTTTT. Translating it yields CASSLARGEKLFF. This rearrangement joins TRBV7-7 to TRBJ1-4; D unclear. The CDR3 runs to 13 residues. V lost 0 bases and J lost 8, with 7 bases in between. Germline CDR1 and CDR2: SSHAT and FNYEAQ (reference sequence).

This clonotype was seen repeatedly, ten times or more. For the CDR3, the DNA is TGTGCCATCAGTTCCATGGGAGATACGCAGTATTTT. Translation: CAISSMGDTQYF. The chain couples TRBV10-3 to TRBJ2-3; D gene unclear. The CDR3 runs 12 residues. Trimming left V 5 bases short and J 5 bases short, with 8 bases between. Germline CDR1 ENHRY, CDR2 SYGVKD.

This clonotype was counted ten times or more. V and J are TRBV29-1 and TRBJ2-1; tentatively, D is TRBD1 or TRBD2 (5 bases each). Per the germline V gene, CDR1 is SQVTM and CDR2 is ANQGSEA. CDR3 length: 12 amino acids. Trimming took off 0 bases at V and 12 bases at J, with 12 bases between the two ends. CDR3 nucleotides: TGCAGCGTTGAAGAAGACCGGGGCTCGCAGTTCTTC. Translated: CSVEEDRGSQFF.

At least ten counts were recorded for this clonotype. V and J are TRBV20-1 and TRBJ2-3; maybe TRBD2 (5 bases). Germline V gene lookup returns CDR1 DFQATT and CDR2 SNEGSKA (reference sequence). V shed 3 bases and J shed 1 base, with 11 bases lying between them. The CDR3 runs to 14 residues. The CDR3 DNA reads TGCAGTGCTAGCTCTAGCAGACGCACAGATACGCAGTATTTT. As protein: CSASSSRRTDTQYF.

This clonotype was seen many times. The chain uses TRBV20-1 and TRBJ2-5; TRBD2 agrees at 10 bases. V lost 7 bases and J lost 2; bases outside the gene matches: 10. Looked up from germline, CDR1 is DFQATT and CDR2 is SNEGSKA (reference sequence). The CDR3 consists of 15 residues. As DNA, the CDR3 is TGCAGTGTGCTAGCGGGAGTGGGTGGGCAAGAGACCCAGTACTTC. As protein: CSVLAGVGGQETQYF.

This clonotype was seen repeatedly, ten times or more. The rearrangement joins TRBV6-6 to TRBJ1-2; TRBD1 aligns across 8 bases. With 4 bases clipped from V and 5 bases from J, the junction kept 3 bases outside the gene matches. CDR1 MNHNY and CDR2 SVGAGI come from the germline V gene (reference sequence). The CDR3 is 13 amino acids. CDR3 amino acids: CASSSDRVYGYTF. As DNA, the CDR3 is TGTGCCAGCAGTTCGGACAGGGTATATGGCTACACCTTC.

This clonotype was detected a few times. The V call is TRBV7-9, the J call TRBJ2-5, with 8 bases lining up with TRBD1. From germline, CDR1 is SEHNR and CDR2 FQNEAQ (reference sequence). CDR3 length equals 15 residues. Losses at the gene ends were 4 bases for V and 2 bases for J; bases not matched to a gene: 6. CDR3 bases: TGTGCCAGCAGCTCACGGGACAGGTGGCAAGAGACCCAGTACTTC. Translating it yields CASSSRDRWQETQYF.

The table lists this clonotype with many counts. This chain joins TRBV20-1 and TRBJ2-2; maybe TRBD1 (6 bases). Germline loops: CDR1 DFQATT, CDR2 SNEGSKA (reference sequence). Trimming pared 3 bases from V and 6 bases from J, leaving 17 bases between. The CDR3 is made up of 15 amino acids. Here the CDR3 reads CSARGAASLPGELFF. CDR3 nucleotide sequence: TGCAGTGCTAGGGGGGCGGCTAGTCTCCCCGGGGAGCTGTTTTTT.

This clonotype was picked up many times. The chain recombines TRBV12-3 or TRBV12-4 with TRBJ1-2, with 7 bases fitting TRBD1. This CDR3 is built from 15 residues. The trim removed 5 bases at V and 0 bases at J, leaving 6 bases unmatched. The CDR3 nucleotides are TGTGCCAGCAGTGCATCAGGGACAGCTAACTATGGCTACACCTTC. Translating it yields CASSASGTANYGYTF.

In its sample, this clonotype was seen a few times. CDR3 sequence reads: CASSYLAGAYEQYF. The CDR3 DNA reads TGTGCCAGCAGTTACTTGGCAGGGGCCTACGAGCAGTACTTC. V is TRBV6-5 and J is TRBJ2-7; TRBD1 is a possible D gene (6 bases). Germline V gene data show CDR1 as MNHEY and CDR2 as SVGAGI. The CDR3 extends over 14 amino acids. V was cut by 1 base and J by 2 bases, with 9 bases left in between.

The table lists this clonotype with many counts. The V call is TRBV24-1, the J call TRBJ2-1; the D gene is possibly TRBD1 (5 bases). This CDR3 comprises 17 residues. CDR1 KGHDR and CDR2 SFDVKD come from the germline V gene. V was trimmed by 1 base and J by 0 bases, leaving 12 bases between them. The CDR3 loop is CATSDFGGASSYNEQFF. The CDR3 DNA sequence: TGTGCCACCAGTGATTTTGGTGGGGCTAGCTCCTACAATGAGCAGTTCTTC.

The CDR3 is CSVSTGFPSNQPQHF. In nucleotides, the CDR3 is TGCAGTGTTTCTACCGGGTTTCCTAGCAATCAGCCCCAGCATTTT. The rearrangement links TRBV20-1 to TRBJ1-5, with D unresolved. The length of the CDR3 is 15 residues. Per germline, CDR1 DFQATT and CDR2 SNEGSKA (reference sequence). V lost 7 bases and J lost 0, with 16 bases in between.

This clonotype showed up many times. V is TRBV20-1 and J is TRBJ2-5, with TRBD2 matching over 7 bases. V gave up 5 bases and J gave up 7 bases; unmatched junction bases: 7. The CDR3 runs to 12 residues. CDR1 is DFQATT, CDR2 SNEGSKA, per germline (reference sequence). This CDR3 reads CSAQTSSGTQYF. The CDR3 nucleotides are TGCAGTGCTCAGACTAGCTCCGGGACCCAGTACTTC.

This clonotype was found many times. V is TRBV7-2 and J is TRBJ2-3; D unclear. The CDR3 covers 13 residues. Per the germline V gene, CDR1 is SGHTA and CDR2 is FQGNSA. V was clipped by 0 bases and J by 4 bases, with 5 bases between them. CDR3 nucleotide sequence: TGTGCCAGCAGCTTAGCCCCGCCAGATACGCAGTATTTT. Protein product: CASSLAPPDTQYF.

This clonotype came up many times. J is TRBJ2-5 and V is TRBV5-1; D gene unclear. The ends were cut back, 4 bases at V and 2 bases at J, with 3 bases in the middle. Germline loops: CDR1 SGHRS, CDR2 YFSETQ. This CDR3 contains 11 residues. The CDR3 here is CASSNQETQYF. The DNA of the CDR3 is TGCGCCAGCAGCAATCAAGAGACCCAGTACTTC.

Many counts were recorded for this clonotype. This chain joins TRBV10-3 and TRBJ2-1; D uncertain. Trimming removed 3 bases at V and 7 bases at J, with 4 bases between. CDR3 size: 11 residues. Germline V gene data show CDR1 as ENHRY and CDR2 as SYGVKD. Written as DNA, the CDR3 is TGTGCCATCAGTGAAACGAATGAGCAGTTCTTC. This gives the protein CAISETNEQFF.